The 5 T cell receptor beta chains below all came from one sample that was sequenced in a study of T cells in localized non-small cell lung cancer. Only in-frame clones appear in the TCRdb table, and some are missing; sequencing was by immunoSEQ multiplex PCR. The sample records 40,000 to 55,000 clones, 65% to 90% being singletons. Material: peripheral blood mononuclear cells, obtained before any cancer treatment. The receptors were sampled from a man aged 35-75 years with stage III lung adenocarcinoma.

This clone was seen once. The chain links TRBV30 to TRBJ1-2; possibly TRBD1 for D (5 bases). This CDR3 is built from 13 residues. Trimming took 1 base from V and 8 from J, leaving 14 bases between them. The germline CDR1 and CDR2 sequences are GTSNPN and SVGIG (reference sequence). CDR3 protein: CAWSGGGLRGYTF. The CDR3 nucleotides are TGTGCCTGGAGTGGTGGGGGATTACGCGGCTACACCTTC.

The V gene is TRBV27, the J gene TRBJ2-1, with D maybe TRBD2 (6 bases). In germline, CDR1 is MNHEY, CDR2 SMNVEV (reference sequence). The CDR3 contains 14 residues. V lost 7 bases and J 0 bases, leaving 10 bases between the germline ends. CDR3 nucleotide sequence: TGTGCCAGCAAGGACGGGAGCTCCTACAATGAGCAGTTCTTC. This translates into CASKDGSSYNEQFF.

The chain has TRBV9 and TRBJ2-3, with a tentative D call TRBD1 (6 bases). Trimming removed 0 bases at V and 4 bases at J, with 21 bases between. The CDR3 is 18 residues long. CDR1 is SGDLS and CDR2 is YYNGEE in the germline V gene. Written as DNA, the CDR3 is TGTGCCAGCAGCGTAGCGTTTTTGGGCAGGGGAGCGCCAGATACGCAGTATTTT. Its translation: CASSVAFLGRGAPDTQYF.

The chain employs TRBV10-2 and TRBJ2-5; weak D call: TRBD1 (6 bases). The CDR3 spans 14 residues. In germline, CDR1 is WSHSY, CDR2 SAAADI. V shed 3 bases and J shed 7 bases, with 15 bases lying between them. CDR3 amino acids: CASSDSWEGGTQYF. CDR3 DNA: TGCGCCAGCAGTGATTCGTGGGAAGGGGGGACCCAGTACTTC.

The gene calls are TRBV9 and TRBJ2-1; no firm D call. In germline, CDR1 is SGDLS, CDR2 YYNGEE. Deletions cut 0 bases from V and 10 bases from J, with 14 bases between. The CDR3 is 14 residues long. CDR3 residues: CASSVASALIEQFF. The DNA of the CDR3 is TGTGCCAGCAGCGTAGCCAGTGCCCTAATCGAGCAGTTCTTC.